This is a list of T cell receptor beta chains from one sample in a study of B cell selection in AIRE deficiency. Using immunoSEQ multiplex PCR, the repertoire was profiled, and TCRdb retains in-frame clones only, with some absent. The sample gives 20,000 to 25,000 clones, around 97% of which show up once; 0.17% is in the top ten. Sequencing was performed on conventional CD4+ T cells sorted from PBMCs. The receptor source for this set is a human donor with AIRE deficiency. The CDR3 runs from the conserved cysteine through the conserved F or W. The order of the fields is D gene, V gene, clone size, J gene, CDR3 protein, CDR3 DNA. A D gene is named only where the DNA matches it firmly. Expanded clones get a size class; other rows say once, few or many, or leave the size out.

D gene: .
V gene: TRBV10-2
clone size: .
J gene: TRBJ1-6
CDR3 protein: CASRQEYSPLHF
CDR3 DNA: TGCGCCAGCCGACAGGAGTATTCACCCCTCCACTTT

D gene: .
V gene: TRBV7-9
clone size: .
J gene: TRBJ2-3
CDR3 protein: CASSLHGIQTDTQYF
CDR3 DNA: TGTGCCAGCAGCTTACACGGGATTCAGACAGATACGCAGTATTTT

D gene: TRBD1
V gene: TRBV7-2
clone size: .
J gene: TRBJ2-7
CDR3 protein: CASSQRTGRSTYEQYF
CDR3 DNA: TGTGCCAGCAGCCAAAGGACAGGGAGGTCTACCTACGAGCAGTACTTC

D gene: .
V gene: TRBV19
clone size: .
J gene: TRBJ1-4
CDR3 protein: CASSPGTTTNEKLFF
CDR3 DNA: TGTGCCAGTAGTCCTGGGACAACAACTAATGAAAAACTGTTTTTT

D gene: .
V gene: TRBV28
clone size: .
J gene: TRBJ1-2
CDR3 protein: CASSYGGSGFKDGYTF
CDR3 DNA: TGTGCCAGCAGCTATGGTGGGTCGGGGTTTAAGGATGGCTACACCTTC

D gene: .
V gene: TRBV4-3
clone size: once
J gene: TRBJ1-2
CDR3 protein: CASSGGARSYGYTF
CDR3 DNA: TGCGCCAGCAGCGGGGGGGCGAGGAGCTACGGCTACACCTTC

D gene: TRBD2
V gene: TRBV7-3
clone size: once
J gene: TRBJ2-1
CDR3 protein: CASSPRAGAHNEQFF
CDR3 DNA: TGTGCCAGCAGCCCTAGAGCGGGAGCACACAATGAGCAGTTCTTC

D gene: .
V gene: TRBV11-2
clone size: .
J gene: TRBJ2-3
CDR3 protein: CASSSRSRDKSTDTQYF
CDR3 DNA: TGTGCCAGCAGCTCAAGAAGTCGGGACAAGAGCACAGATACGCAGTATTTT

D gene: .
V gene: TRBV27
clone size: .
J gene: TRBJ2-1
CDR3 protein: CASSSITGQGFSSYNEQFF
CDR3 DNA: TGTGCCAGCAGTTCGATAACCGGGCAGGGTTTTAGCTCCTACAATGAGCAGTTCTTC

D gene: TRBD2
V gene: TRBV27
clone size: .
J gene: TRBJ2-5
CDR3 protein: CASSLSTAGAGETQYF
CDR3 DNA: TGTGCCAGCAGTTTATCGACGGCGGGAGCAGGGGAGACCCAGTACTTC

D gene: TRBD1
V gene: TRBV5-4
clone size: .
J gene: TRBJ2-7
CDR3 protein: CASSRLRTGGRISSYEQYF
CDR3 DNA: TGTGCCAGCAGTCGCTTAAGGACAGGGGGCCGGATATCCTCCTACGAGCAGTACTTC

D gene: .
V gene: TRBV19
clone size: .
J gene: TRBJ1-6
CDR3 protein: CAAGPGTPHNSPLHF
CDR3 DNA: TGTGCCGCCGGTCCGGGGACACCGCATAATTCACCCCTCCACTTT

D gene: TRBD1
V gene: TRBV7-6
clone size: .
J gene: TRBJ2-7
CDR3 protein: CASSSSNRGKNYEQYF
CDR3 DNA: TGTGCCAGCAGTTCCTCCAACAGGGGGAAAAACTACGAGCAGTACTTC

D gene: .
V gene: TRBV30
clone size: .
J gene: TRBJ2-5
CDR3 protein: CAWSHQGGETQYF
CDR3 DNA: TGTGCCTGGAGCCATCAGGGGGGAGAGACCCAGTACTTC

D gene: TRBD2
V gene: TRBV29-1
clone size: .
J gene: TRBJ2-1
CDR3 protein: CSWGLDHYNEQFF
CDR3 DNA: TGCAGCTGGGGACTAGACCACTACAATGAGCAGTTCTTC

D gene: TRBD1
V gene: TRBV7-2
clone size: .
J gene: TRBJ1-3
CDR3 protein: CASSQGESSGNTIYF
CDR3 DNA: TGTGCCAGCAGTCAGGGGGAGAGCTCTGGAAACACCATATATTTT

D gene: .
V gene: TRBV9
clone size: .
J gene: TRBJ2-1
CDR3 protein: CASSVAASQSSYNEQFF
CDR3 DNA: TGTGCCAGCAGCGTAGCGGCCAGCCAGAGCTCCTACAATGAGCAGTTCTTC

D gene: .
V gene: TRBV7-9
clone size: .
J gene: TRBJ2-7
CDR3 protein: CASSLAGPRSSYEQYF
CDR3 DNA: TGTGCCAGCAGCTTAGCTGGTCCCCGGAGCTCCTACGAGCAGTACTTC

D gene: .
V gene: TRBV5-1
clone size: .
J gene: TRBJ2-5
CDR3 protein: CASSLVSPQETQYF
CDR3 DNA: TGCGCCAGCAGCTTGGTGAGTCCGCAAGAGACCCAGTACTTC

D gene: TRBD2
V gene: TRBV6-5
clone size: .
J gene: TRBJ2-1
CDR3 protein: CASRGVLAGGGEQFF
CDR3 DNA: TGTGCCAGCAGGGGAGTCCTAGCGGGAGGAGGTGAGCAGTTCTTC

D gene: TRBD2
V gene: TRBV28
clone size: .
J gene: TRBJ2-3
CDR3 protein: CASSLSAGGTDTQYF
CDR3 DNA: TGTGCCAGCAGTTTATCAGCGGGAGGAACAGATACGCAGTATTTT

D gene: .
V gene: TRBV21-1
clone size: .
J gene: TRBJ2-7
CDR3 protein: CASSKVTGYEQYF
CDR3 DNA: TGTGCCAGCAGCAAAGTAACGGGCTACGAGCAGTACTTC

D gene: .
V gene: TRBV28
clone size: .
J gene: TRBJ1-5
CDR3 protein: CAITEGIQPQHF
CDR3 DNA: TGTGCCATCACGGAGGGGATTCAGCCCCAGCATTTT

D gene: TRBD1
V gene: TRBV28
clone size: .
J gene: TRBJ2-7
CDR3 protein: CASSSDRAHEQYF
CDR3 DNA: TGTGCCAGCAGTAGTGACAGGGCCCACGAGCAGTACTTC

D gene: .
V gene: TRBV6-5
clone size: .
J gene: TRBJ2-7
CDR3 protein: CASRDNFLGEQYF
CDR3 DNA: TGTGCCAGCAGAGACAATTTTTTGGGCGAGCAGTACTTC

D gene: .
V gene: TRBV9
clone size: .
J gene: TRBJ2-1
CDR3 protein: CASSVVPDGELVSYNEQFF
CDR3 DNA: TGTGCCAGCAGCGTAGTTCCCGATGGGGAGCTGGTCTCCTACAATGAGCAGTTCTTC

D gene: .
V gene: TRBV28
clone size: .
J gene: TRBJ1-5
CDR3 protein: CASSLRPGLIRPRDNQPQHF
CDR3 DNA: TGTGCCAGCAGCCTCCGCCCCGGACTAATTCGGCCAAGGGACAATCAGCCCCAGCATTTT

D gene: TRBD2
V gene: TRBV9
clone size: .
J gene: TRBJ2-1
CDR3 protein: CASAPVAGAHNEQFF
CDR3 DNA: TGTGCCAGCGCCCCCGTAGCGGGAGCCCACAATGAGCAGTTCTTC

D gene: .
V gene: TRBV18
clone size: .
J gene: TRBJ2-7
CDR3 protein: CASSPRPDSTDEQYF
CDR3 DNA: TGTGCCAGCTCACCCCGCCCCGACAGCACGGATGAGCAGTACTTC

D gene: .
V gene: TRBV9
clone size: .
J gene: TRBJ1-1
CDR3 protein: CASSVGNGDVAEAFF
CDR3 DNA: TGTGCCAGCAGCGTAGGGAACGGTGATGTGGCTGAAGCTTTCTTT

D gene: TRBD2
V gene: TRBV25-1
clone size: .
J gene: TRBJ2-1
CDR3 protein: CASSTTPLAGGQNEQFF
CDR3 DNA: TGTGCCAGCAGTACAACCCCCCTAGCGGGAGGGCAAAATGAGCAGTTCTTC

D gene: TRBD1
V gene: TRBV7-2
clone size: .
J gene: TRBJ1-2
CDR3 protein: CASSLQRQGGLDGYTF
CDR3 DNA: TGTGCCAGCAGCTTACAAAGACAGGGGGGCCTGGATGGCTACACCTTC

D gene: TRBD1
V gene: TRBV7-9
clone size: .
J gene: TRBJ2-3
CDR3 protein: CASSLGTGSTDTQYF
CDR3 DNA: TGTGCCAGCAGCTTAGGGACAGGGAGTACAGATACGCAGTATTTT

D gene: .
V gene: TRBV29-1
clone size: .
J gene: TRBJ2-1
CDR3 protein: CSVTTGKTSYNEQFF
CDR3 DNA: TGCAGCGTAACTACAGGGAAGACATCCTACAATGAGCAGTTCTTC

D gene: .
V gene: TRBV28
clone size: .
J gene: TRBJ2-1
CDR3 protein: CASSLGGLNYNEQFF
CDR3 DNA: TGTGCCAGCAGTTTGGGGGGACTCAACTACAATGAGCAGTTCTTC

D gene: .
V gene: TRBV10-3
clone size: few
J gene: TRBJ2-1
CDR3 protein: CAIKGDSTYNEQFF
CDR3 DNA: TGTGCCATCAAGGGAGACAGTACCTACAATGAGCAGTTCTTC

D gene: .
V gene: TRBV11-2
clone size: .
J gene: TRBJ2-7
CDR3 protein: CASSLGTTKYEQYF
CDR3 DNA: TGTGCCAGCAGCTTAGGGACTACAAAGTACGAGCAGTACTTC